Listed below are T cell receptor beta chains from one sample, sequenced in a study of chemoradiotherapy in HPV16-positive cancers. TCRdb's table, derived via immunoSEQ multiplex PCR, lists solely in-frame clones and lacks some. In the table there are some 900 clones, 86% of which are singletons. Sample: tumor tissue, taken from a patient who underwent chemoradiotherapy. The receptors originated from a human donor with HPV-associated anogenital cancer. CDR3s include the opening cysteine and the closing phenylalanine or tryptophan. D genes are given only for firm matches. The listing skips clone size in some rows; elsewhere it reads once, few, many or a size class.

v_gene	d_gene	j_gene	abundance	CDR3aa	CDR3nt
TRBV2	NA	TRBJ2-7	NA	CASSAVYEQYF	TGTGCCAGCAGCGCGGTTTACGAGCAGTACTTC
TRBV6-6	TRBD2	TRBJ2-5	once	CASFRGGVETQYF	TGTGCCAGCTTTCGGGGGGGCGTTGAGACCCAGTACTTC
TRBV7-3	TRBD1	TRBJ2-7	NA	CASSIRDSLTYEQYF	TGTGCCAGCAGCATCCGGGACAGCTTAACCTACGAGCAGTACTTC
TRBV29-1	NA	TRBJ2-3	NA	CSVADTQYF	TGCAGCGTTGCAGATACGCAGTATTTT
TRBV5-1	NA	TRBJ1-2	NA	CASGRGGYGYTF	TGCGCCAGCGGAAGGGGGGGCTATGGCTACACCTTC
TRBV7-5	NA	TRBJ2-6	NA	CARIRYCRQSRANVLTF	TGTGCCAGAATACGTTACTGTAGACAAAGTCGGGCCAACGTCCTGACTTTC
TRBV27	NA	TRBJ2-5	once	CASTPSGGSGETQYF	TGTGCCAGCACCCCGAGTGGAGGGAGTGGAGAGACCCAGTACTTC
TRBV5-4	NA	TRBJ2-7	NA	CASSLQSEQYF	TGTGCCAGCAGCTTACAGTCCGAGCAGTACTTC
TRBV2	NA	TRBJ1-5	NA	CASTENFSNQPQHF	TGTGCCAGCACGGAGAATTTTAGCAATCAGCCCCAGCATTTT
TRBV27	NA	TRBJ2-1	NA	CASSVSLGGEQFF	TGTGCCAGCAGCGTGTCCCTTGGGGGTGAGCAGTTCTTC
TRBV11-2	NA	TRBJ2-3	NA	CASTVVGSGGTDTQYF	TGTGCCAGCACTGTGGTAGGCTCCGGAGGCACAGATACGCAGTATTTT
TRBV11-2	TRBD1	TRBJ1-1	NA	CASSFPGQGSPKAAFF	TGTGCCAGCAGCTTCCCGGGACAGGGAAGCCCTAAAGCAGCTTTCTTT
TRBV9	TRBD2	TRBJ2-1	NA	CASSDLAGAFNEQFF	TGTGCCAGCAGCGACCTAGCGGGAGCTTTCAATGAGCAGTTCTTC
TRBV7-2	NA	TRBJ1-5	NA	CASSSDPPQPQHF	TGTGCCAGCAGCTCCGATCCCCCTCAGCCCCAGCATTTT
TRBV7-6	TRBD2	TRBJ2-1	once	CASSSGLAGGEMFF	TGTGCCAGCAGCTCGGGACTAGCGGGAGGGGAAATGTTCTTC
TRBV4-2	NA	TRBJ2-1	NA	CASSPDASNEQFF	TGTGCCAGCAGCCCGGACGCCAGCAATGAGCAGTTCTTC
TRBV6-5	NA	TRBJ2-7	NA	CASSMGDSRSEQYF	TGTGCCAGCAGTATGGGCGACAGTCGGTCCGAGCAGTACTTC
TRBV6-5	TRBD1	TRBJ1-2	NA	CASSSGQGVGGYTF	TGTGCCAGCAGTTCCGGACAGGGGGTGGGTGGCTACACCTTC
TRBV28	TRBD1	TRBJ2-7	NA	CASIGAVGDRGYEQYF	TGTGCCAGCATCGGAGCAGTAGGGGACAGGGGATACGAGCAGTACTTC
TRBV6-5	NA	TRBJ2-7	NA	CASSYLGGTHEQYF	TGTGCCAGCAGTTACCTAGGGGGAACCCACGAGCAGTACTTC
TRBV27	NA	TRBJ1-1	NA	CASSPIGQFMNTEAFF	TGTGCCAGCAGTCCAATAGGACAGTTCATGAACACTGAAGCTTTCTTT
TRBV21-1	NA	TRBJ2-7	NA	CARDRDKTYEQYF	TGTGCCAGGGACCGGGACAAAACCTACGAGCAGTACTTC
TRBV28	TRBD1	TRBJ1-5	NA	CASSFDRAPYSNQPQHF	TGTGCCAGCAGTTTCGACAGGGCTCCTTATAGCAATCAGCCCCAGCATTTT
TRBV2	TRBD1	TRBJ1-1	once	CASRGQPMNTEAFF	TGTGCCAGCAGGGGACAGCCCATGAACACTGAAGCTTTCTTT
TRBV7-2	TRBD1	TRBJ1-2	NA	CASSLAWGQGSGYTF	TGTGCCAGCAGCTTAGCGTGGGGACAGGGGTCTGGCTACACCTTC
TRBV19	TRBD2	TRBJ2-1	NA	CASSIGETSGGWEQFF	TGTGCCAGTAGTATAGGAGAGACTAGCGGGGGCTGGGAACAGTTCTTC
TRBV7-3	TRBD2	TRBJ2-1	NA	CASSFGGGAGNEQFF	TGTGCCAGCAGCTTCGGCGGGGGGGCCGGCAATGAGCAGTTCTTC
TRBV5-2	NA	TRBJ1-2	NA	CASKIYRVRKTYGYTF	TGTGCCAGCAAGATTTATCGAGTACGAAAGACCTATGGCTACACCTTC
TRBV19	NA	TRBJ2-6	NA	CASSISNSGANVLTF	TGTGCCAGTAGTATAAGTAATTCTGGGGCCAACGTCCTGACTTTC
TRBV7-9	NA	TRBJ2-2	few	CASSLVAETGELFF	TGTGCCAGCAGCTTAGTAGCGGAAACCGGGGAGCTGTTTTTT
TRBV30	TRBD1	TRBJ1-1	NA	CAWSPGQGGTEAFF	TGTGCCTGGAGCCCCGGACAGGGGGGGACTGAAGCTTTCTTT
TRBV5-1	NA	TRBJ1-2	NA	CASSLGDVNYGYTF	TGCGCCAGCAGCTTGGGTGACGTTAACTATGGCTACACCTTC
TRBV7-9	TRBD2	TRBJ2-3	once	CASSLDLAGRTDTQYF	TGTGCCAGCAGCTTAGACCTAGCGGGACGCACAGATACGCAGTATTTT
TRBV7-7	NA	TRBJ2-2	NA	CASSPAPGQTSTGELFF	TGTGCCAGCAGCCCAGCTCCCGGACAGACCTCCACCGGGGAGCTGTTTTTT
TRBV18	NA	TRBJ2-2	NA	CASSPREEGELFF	TGTGCCAGCTCACCTAGGGAGGAAGGGGAGCTGTTTTTT
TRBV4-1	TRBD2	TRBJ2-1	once	CASSQGTSGSMGQFF	TGCGCCAGCAGCCAAGGGACTAGCGGGTCAATGGGGCAGTTCTTC
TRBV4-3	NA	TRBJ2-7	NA	CASSQESQGAYEQYF	TGCGCCAGCAGCCAAGAATCGCAGGGAGCGTACGAGCAGTACTTC
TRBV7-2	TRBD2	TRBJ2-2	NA	CASSLGLAGGLDTGELFF	TGTGCCAGCAGCTTAGGACTAGCGGGAGGGCTGGACACCGGGGAGCTGTTTTTT
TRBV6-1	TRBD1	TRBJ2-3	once	CASSEGTGADTQYF	TGTGCCAGCAGTGAAGGGACAGGGGCAGATACGCAGTATTTT
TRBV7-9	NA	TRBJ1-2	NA	CSVVQGRSNYGYTF	TGTAGTGTGGTTCAGGGCAGGAGTAACTATGGCTACACCTTC
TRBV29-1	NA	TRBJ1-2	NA	CSVEDGWAGAGGYTF	TGCAGCGTTGAAGATGGATGGGCCGGGGCCGGAGGCTACACCTTC
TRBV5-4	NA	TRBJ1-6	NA	CASSFQGHGSPLHF	TGTGCCAGCAGCTTTCAAGGGCATGGGTCACCCCTCCACTTT
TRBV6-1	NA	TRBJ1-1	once	CASSEGQEAFF	TGTGCCAGCAGTGAGGGGCAGGAAGCTTTCTTT
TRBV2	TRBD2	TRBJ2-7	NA	CASSYMTSGPAYEQYF	TGTGCCAGCAGTTACATGACTAGCGGGCCAGCCTACGAGCAGTACTTC
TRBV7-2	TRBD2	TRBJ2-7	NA	CASSLDTSGRKYF	TGTGCCAGCAGCTTAGATACTAGCGGGAGGAAGTACTTC